The 10 T cell receptor beta chains presented below share a single source sample, sequenced in a study of cytotoxic CD8 clonotypes in ibrutinib-treated CLL. Profiled with immunoSEQ multiplex PCR; TCRdb holds only in-frame clones, not every one. This sample has approximately 300,000 clones, with roughly 85% found just once. The sample in question was PBMCs, obtained before ibrutinib treatment. Every receptor here comes from a human donor with chronic lymphocytic leukemia.

This clone was seen a single time. This chain uses TRBV19 with TRBJ1-1, with D possibly matching TRBD1 (5 bases). This CDR3 is 15 amino acids long. V lost 6 bases to trimming and J lost 5 bases, with 19 bases between them. Germline values: CDR1 LNHDA, CDR2 SQIVND (reference sequence). CDR3 in amino acids: CASSPFGGERTEAFF. Written as DNA, the CDR3 is TGTGCCAGTAGCCCCTTTGGGGGAGAGAGAACTGAAGCTTTCTTT. Full variable domain (rest looked up from reference TRBV19 and TRBJ1-1): DGGITQSPKYLFRKEGQNVTLSCEQNLNHDAMYWYRQDPGQGLRLIYYSQIVNDFQKGDIAEGYSVSREKKESFPLTVTSAQKNPTAFYLCASSPFGGERTEAFFGQGTRLTVV.

V usage is TRBV5-4 and J usage is TRBJ1-2, with D unclear. This CDR3 is 13 amino acids long. The V and J ends lost 0 bases and 3 bases respectively, with 6 bases between them. In germline, CDR1 is SGHNT, CDR2 YYREEE (reference sequence). CDR3 in DNA: TGTGCCAGCAGCTTGGACACTTACTATGGCTACACCTTC. Translated, it gives CASSLDTYYGYTF.

V usage is TRBV27 and J usage is TRBJ2-5, with a possible D match to TRBD1 (7 bases). The germline V gene encodes CDR1 MNHEY and CDR2 SMNVEV (reference sequence). The V gene lost 2 bases and the J gene lost 1 base, with 8 bases spanning the gap. The CDR3 totals 14 residues. The CDR3 coding sequence is TGTGCCAGCAGTTTACAGGGGGGCCAAGAGACCCAGTACTTC. Encoded protein: CASSLQGGQETQYF.

The V call is TRBV7-6, the J call TRBJ1-1; a weak D match, TRBD1 (5 bases). The germline V gene encodes CDR1 SGHVS and CDR2 FNYEAQ. Trimming stripped 1 base from V and 10 bases from J, with 10 bases between. This CDR3 has 12 amino acids. The CDR3 here is CASSLVGQGAFF. The DNA for the CDR3 is TGTGCCAGCAGCTTAGTAGGGCAGGGAGCTTTCTTT.

The V call is TRBV4-1, the J call TRBJ1-1; the D is unclear. Germline V gene sequence: CDR1 MGHRA, CDR2 YSYEKL. The CDR3 length is 12 residues. Trimming took off 1 base at V and 7 bases at J, with 7 bases between the two ends. The DNA of the CDR3 is TGCGCCAGCAGCCAAGGAGCGGGTGAAGCTTTCTTT. Residues: CASSQGAGEAFF.

V is TRBV4-3 and J is TRBJ2-1; D is undetermined. Trimming pared 5 bases from V and 3 bases from J, leaving 11 bases between. In germline, CDR1 is LGHNA, CDR2 YSLEER. This CDR3 is built from 14 residues. The CDR3 DNA reads TGCGCCAGCAGCAGTAGACGATACTACAATGAGCAGTTCTTC. This translates into CASSSRRYYNEQFF.

The V gene is TRBV7-2, the J gene TRBJ2-5, with D tentatively TRBD1 (7 bases). CDR1 is SGHTA, CDR2 FQGNSA, per germline. Between the trimmed V and J ends, which lost 4 bases and 4 bases, there was a span of 10 bases. This CDR3 region has 13 residues. CDR3 protein: CASSYQGGETQYF. DNA for the CDR3: TGTGCCAGCAGCTATCAGGGGGGAGAGACCCAGTACTTC.

This clone is a singleton in its sample. V and J are TRBV7-6 and TRBJ2-7, with 8 bases aligning to TRBD1. V shed 5 bases and J 2 bases; nucleotides not matched to a gene: 5. Per the germline V gene, CDR1 is SGHVS and CDR2 is FNYEAQ. The length of the CDR3 is 14 residues. The CDR3 nucleotides are TGTGCCAGCAGCCCGGGGACAGGTGCCTACGAGCAGTACTTC. This sequence encodes CASSPGTGAYEQYF.

The J gene is TRBJ2-7, the V gene TRBV18; TRBD1 matches 8 bases. CDR1 KGHSH and CDR2 LQKENI come from the germline V gene. J lost 2 bases, V lost 3 bases, and 6 bases had no gene match. The CDR3 runs 15 residues. The CDR3 DNA reads as TGTGCCAGCTCACCGGCCGGACAGGGAGCCTACGAGCAGTACTTC. Translated: CASSPAGQGAYEQYF.

The genes are TRBV19 and TRBJ2-7; tentatively, D is TRBD2 (5 bases). With 3 bases removed from V and 6 bases from J, the gap between germline ends came to 12 bases. This CDR3 is built from 13 residues. From germline, CDR1 is LNHDA and CDR2 SQIVND (reference sequence). CDR3 in DNA: TGTGCCAGTAGTATTTCCCCTACTAGCGAGCAGTACTTC. It translates to CASSISPTSEQYF. Variable domain in full (rest from reference TRBV19 and TRBJ2-7): DGGITQSPKYLFRKEGQNVTLSCEQNLNHDAMYWYRQDPGQGLRLIYYSQIVNDFQKGDIAEGYSVSREKKESFPLTVTSAQKNPTAFYLCASSISPTSEQYFGPGTRLTVT.